Listed below are T cell receptor beta chains from one sample, sequenced in a study of T cell repertoires in cytomegalovirus infection. No antigen is known for these receptors. Each CDR3 protein is one row after TCRdb ran MiXCR on the reads. The table records about 470,000 distinct CDR3 sequences, about two fifths of them present only once. Sequenced here: cultured PBMCs, sampled from culture after CMV antigen stimulation. The receptor set was obtained from a human donor in good health (CMV status not recorded). Some clones in this sample may be carry-over from other donors' samples. Both conserved end residues are part of each CDR3. A D gene is named only where the DNA matches it firmly. Clone size appears in some rows only: once, few, many, or a class for an expanded clone.

J	length	size	D	V	CDR3	DNA
TRBJ2-2	15	few	NA	TRBV7-9	CASSSLSANTGELFF	TGTGCCAGCAGCTCCCTTAGCGCGAACACCGGGGAGCTGTTTTTT
TRBJ2-1	16	NA	NA	TRBV6-6	CASSYSRGVSYNEQFF	TGTGCCAGCAGTTACTCGAGGGGGGTCTCCTACAATGAGCAGTTCTTC
TRBJ1-2	14	NA	NA	TRBV6-2/TRBV6-3	CASTQRTAAYGYTF	TGTGCCAGCACCCAGCGGACAGCCGCATATGGCTACACCTTC
TRBJ1-5	12	many	NA	TRBV7-8	CASCEGNQPQHF	TGTGCCAGCTGCGAAGGGAATCAGCCCCAGCATTTT
TRBJ1-6	15	NA	NA	TRBV2	CASRKNRVGYSPLHF	TGTGCCAGCAGAAAGAACAGGGTTGGATATTCACCCCTCCACTTT
TRBJ1-1	11	NA	NA	TRBV12-3/TRBV12-4	CASSWDGEAFF	TGTGCCAGCAGCTGGGACGGCGAAGCTTTCTTT
TRBJ1-2	14	NA	TRBD1	TRBV4-1	CASSQTTGVHGYTF	TGCGCCAGCAGCCAAACAACAGGGGTTCATGGCTACACCTTC
TRBJ1-4	15	NA	TRBD1	TRBV7-2	CASSTRTGEGEKPFF	TGTGCCAGCAGCACCCGGACAGGAGAGGGTGAAAAACCGTTTTTT
TRBJ1-1	14	few	NA	TRBV19	CASRVLGRNTEAFF	TGTGCCAGTAGAGTACTAGGGCGGAACACTGAAGCTTTCTTT
TRBJ2-7	15	few	TRBD2	TRBV4-2	CASGLAGTGTYEQYF	TGTGCCAGCGGCCTAGCGGGGACCGGGACCTACGAGCAGTACTTC
TRBJ2-7	14	few	TRBD1	TRBV6-5	CASRRGQGLSEQYF	TGTGCCAGCAGGCGGGGACAGGGGTTGAGCGAGCAGTACTTC
TRBJ2-7	16	few	TRBD2	TRBV6-5	CASSPPGQREFVEQYF	TGTGCCAGCAGTCCTCCGGGGCAGCGGGAGTTCGTCGAGCAGTACTTC
TRBJ1-1	13	NA	NA	TRBV12-3/TRBV12-4	CASSWTVNTEAFF	TGTGCCAGCAGTTGGACGGTGAACACTGAAGCTTTCTTT
TRBJ2-7	12	many	NA	TRBV7-2	CASSLPGELLSF	TGTGCCAGCAGCTTGCCCGGGGAGCTTCTAAGCTTC
TRBJ2-3	15	NA	NA	TRBV12-3/TRBV12-4	CASSRQYTSTDTQYF	TGTGCCAGCAGTCGGCAGTATACTAGCACAGATACGCAGTATTTT
TRBJ1-3	16	NA	NA	TRBV7-2	CASSLPPGQAGNTIYF	TGTGCCAGCAGCTTACCCCCGGGGCAGGCCGGAAACACCATATATTTT
TRBJ2-3	15	NA	TRBD2	TRBV18	CASSPSGDAENTQYF	TGTGCCAGCTCACCTAGCGGGGACGCCGAGAATACGCAGTATTTT
TRBJ2-3	15	few	TRBD2	TRBV7-2	CASSLMGGGTDTQYF	TGTGCCAGCAGCCTCATGGGGGGGGGCACAGATACGCAGTATTTT
TRBJ1-5	18	many	NA	TRBV19	CASSMVLGGALFNQPQHF	TGTGCCAGTAGTATGGTTCTTGGGGGGGCTTTATTCAATCAGCCCCAGCATTTT
TRBJ2-1	16	NA	NA	TRBV7-9	CASSEMTGQSYNEQFF	TGTGCCAGCAGCGAAATGACAGGACAATCCTACAATGAGCAGTTCTTC
TRBJ2-3	15	NA	TRBD2	TRBV10-2	CASCRLASSTDTQYF	TGCGCCAGCTGCAGACTAGCGTCTAGCACAGATACGCAGTATTTT
TRBJ2-7	15	NA	TRBD1	TRBV4-2	CASSQVAGQGVEQYF	TGTGCCAGCAGCCAAGTCGCAGGACAGGGGGTCGAGCAGTACTTC
TRBJ2-5	13	NA	NA	TRBV19	CASRNLFQETQYF	TGTGCCAGTAGGAACCTTTTTCAAGAGACCCAGTACTTC
TRBJ2-1	13	few	NA	TRBV7-2	CASSFANRGEQFF	TGTGCCAGCAGCTTTGCTAACCGCGGTGAGCAGTTCTTC
TRBJ2-5	17	NA	NA	TRBV19	CASSQGGGRGDEETQYF	TGTGCCAGTAGCCAAGGGGGAGGCAGGGGAGATGAAGAGACCCAGTACTTC
TRBJ1-5	16	NA	NA	TRBV11-2	CASSSGQGRRDQPQHF	TGTGCCAGCAGCTCAGGGCAGGGGCGACGGGATCAGCCCCAGCATTTT
TRBJ1-4	13	few	NA	TRBV10-3	CAISQRVYEKLFF	TGTGCCATCAGTCAAAGGGTGTACGAAAAACTGTTTTTT
TRBJ2-4	14	NA	NA	TRBV7-2	CASSLGGSENIQYF	TGTGCCAGCAGCTTAGGCGGGTCCGAAAACATTCAGTACTTC
TRBJ1-5	15	NA	NA	TRBV20-1	CSASSSRVSNQPQHF	TGCAGTGCTAGTAGTTCTAGGGTTAGCAATCAGCCCCAGCATTTT
TRBJ1-5	14	few	NA	TRBV7-2	CASSWTGKHEPQHF	TGTGCCAGCAGCTGGACCGGGAAGCATGAGCCCCAGCATTTT
TRBJ2-7	14	few	TRBD1	TRBV20-1	CSAHAGQGASEQYF	TGCAGTGCCCACGCGGGGCAGGGGGCGTCCGAGCAGTACTTC
TRBJ2-1	16	NA	NA	TRBV28	CASSLWGSTVIGEQFF	TGTGCCAGCAGTTTATGGGGATCCACCGTTATAGGTGAGCAGTTCTTC
TRBJ1-1	14	NA	NA	TRBV5-6	CASSSRGKTIEAFF	TGTGCCAGCAGCTCAAGAGGGAAAACAATAGAAGCTTTCTTT
TRBJ1-4	17	NA	NA	TRBV7-4	CASSSRQVGATNEKLFF	TGTGCCAGCAGCTCCCGACAGGTGGGAGCAACTAATGAAAAACTGTTTTTT
TRBJ2-2	16	NA	TRBD2	TRBV7-2	CASSRQGLAGAGELFF	TGTGCCAGCAGCCGTCAAGGACTAGCGGGAGCCGGGGAGCTGTTTTTT
TRBJ2-3	16	many	TRBD2	TRBV7-2	CASSQGWRGGTDTQYF	TGTGCCAGCAGCCAAGGCTGGCGGGGGGGCACAGATACGCAGTATTTT
TRBJ1-1	19	NA	NA	TRBV12-3/TRBV12-4	CASSPPPHPRGGRDTEAFF	TGTGCCAGCAGCCCTCCCCCTCATCCCCGCGGGGGCCGGGACACTGAAGCTTTCTTT
TRBJ1-5	15	NA	NA	TRBV19	CASSIEGSHNQPQHF	TGTGCCAGTAGTATCGAGGGGAGTCACAATCAGCCCCAGCATTTT
TRBJ1-3	15	few	NA	TRBV12-3/TRBV12-4	CASSFGEISGNTIYF	TGTGCCAGCAGTTTCGGTGAAATCTCTGGAAACACCATATATTTT
TRBJ2-2	14	NA	NA	TRBV30	CAWSDRKNTGELFF	TGTGCCTGGAGCGACCGCAAGAACACCGGGGAGCTGTTTTTT
TRBJ2-3	17	NA	TRBD2	TRBV5-1	CASSFTSGVISTDTQYF	TGCGCCAGCAGCTTCACTAGCGGGGTCATTAGCACAGATACGCAGTATTTT
TRBJ1-2	17	NA	NA	TRBV19	CASSIDQAGTFDYGYTF	TGTGCCAGTAGTATAGATCAGGCAGGGACTTTCGACTATGGCTACACCTTC
TRBJ2-1	15	NA	TRBD2	TRBV5-6	CASSEFFGTRNEQFF	TGTGCCAGCAGCGAGTTTTTTGGGACTAGAAATGAGCAGTTCTTC
TRBJ1-1	15	few	TRBD1	TRBV7-2	CASSTTGTANTEAFF	TGTGCCAGCAGCACCACCGGGACAGCAAACACTGAAGCTTTCTTT
TRBJ1-5	13	NA	NA	TRBV6-4	CASSDSPGQPQHF	TGTGCCAGCAGTGACTCTCCCGGGCAGCCCCAGCATTTT
TRBJ1-6	16	NA	NA	TRBV7-4	CASSSRNRNYNSPLHF	TGTGCCAGCAGTTCCAGGAACCGGAACTATAATTCACCCCTCCACTTT
TRBJ1-5	12	many	NA	TRBV7-2	CASSSSDQPQHF	TGTGCCAGCAGCTCGAGCGATCAGCCCCAGCATTTT
TRBJ2-1	16	few	TRBD2	TRBV6-1	CASGYTSGGSYNEQFF	TGTGCCAGCGGGTACACTAGCGGGGGGTCCTACAATGAGCAGTTCTTC
TRBJ1-1	15	NA	NA	TRBV7-4	CASSSGTYRNTEAFF	TGTGCCAGCAGCTCCGGGACGTACAGGAACACTGAAGCTTTCTTT
TRBJ2-2	14	few	NA	TRBV12-5	CASGSRGGVGELFF	TGTGCTAGTGGTTCCCGAGGTGGCGTCGGGGAGCTGTTTTTT
TRBJ1-2	13	NA	TRBD1	TRBV7-2	CASSIDRDPPFYF	TGTGCCAGCAGCATAGACAGGGATCCACCATTTTACTTC
TRBJ2-3	17	NA	NA	TRBV4-2	CASSQAGSAASTDTQYF	TGTGCCAGCAGCCAAGCGGGTAGCGCGGCTAGCACAGATACGCAGTATTTT
TRBJ2-7	16	NA	TRBD1	TRBV7-8	CASSSTGATLGYEQYF	TGTGCCAGCAGCTCGACAGGGGCCACCCTGGGCTACGAGCAGTACTTC
TRBJ1-1	16	NA	NA	TRBV5-1	CASSLEGAPLNTEAFF	TGCGCCAGCAGCTTGGAGGGAGCACCATTGAACACTGAAGCTTTCTTT
TRBJ1-2	20	few	NA	TRBV11-3	CASSVESSLVYRTLNYGYTF	TGTGCCAGCAGCGTGGAAAGCAGCTTAGTTTACAGAACACTAAACTATGGCTACACCTTC
TRBJ1-3	15	many	NA	TRBV7-2	CASSSQPSSGNTIYF	TGTGCCAGCAGCTCACAGCCCAGCTCTGGAAACACCATATATTTT